One and the same sample provided the 4 T cell receptor beta chains below, sequenced in a study of T cell changes during pregnancy in multiple sclerosis. TCRdb keeps only in-frame clones here, not all; method: immunoSEQ multiplex PCR. The sample holds under 120,000 clones; about 89% are singletons and the top ten take about 3%. Sequencing used peripheral blood, obtained after pregnancy. These receptors all come from a female donor with multiple sclerosis, enrolled in a pregnancy study.

The chain couples TRBV7-9 to TRBJ1-2; D unclear. V lost 5 bases and J 1 base, leaving 14 bases between the germline ends. Looked up from germline, CDR1 is SEHNR and CDR2 is FQNEAQ (reference sequence). This CDR3 is built from 15 residues. CDR3 in amino acids: CASSTDRLSNYGYTF. The DNA for the CDR3 is TGTGCCAGCAGCACGGATCGACTGAGTAACTATGGCTACACCTTC. Full variable domain (outside the CDR3, taken from reference TRBV7-9 and TRBJ1-2): DTGVSQNPRHKITKRGQNVTFRCDPISEHNRLYWYRQTLGQGPEFLTYFQNEAQLEKSRLLSDRFSAERPKGSFSTLEIQRTEQGDSAMYLCASSTDRLSNYGYTFGSGTRLTVV.

The rearrangement joins TRBV28 to TRBJ1-6; D unresolved. CDR1 is MDHEN, CDR2 SYDVKM, per germline. The CDR3 is 14 residues long. Trimming left V 6 bases short and J 10 bases short, with 16 bases between. The CDR3 nucleotides are TGTGCCAGCAGCCAAGGAGGTTTAGGATCACCCCTCCACTTT. Protein: CASSQGGLGSPLHF. Complete variable domain (other parts from reference TRBV28 and TRBJ1-6): DVKVTQSSRYLVKRTGEKVFLECVQDMDHENMFWYRQDPGLGLRLIYFSYDVKMKEKGDIPEGYSVSREKKERFSLILESASTNQTSMYLCASSQGGLGSPLHFGNGTRLTVT.

The V call is TRBV9, the J call TRBJ2-1, with D unresolved. The germline CDR1 and CDR2 sequences are SGDLS and YYNGEE. Trimming pared 0 bases from V and 0 bases from J, leaving 10 bases between. The CDR3 covers 16 residues. CDR3 sequence reads: CASSVAYPSSYNEQFF. The DNA of the CDR3 is TGTGCCAGCAGCGTAGCGTACCCCAGCTCCTACAATGAGCAGTTCTTC. The full variable domain, its missing parts supplied by reference TRBV9 and TRBJ2-1, is DSGVTQTPKHLITATGQRVTLRCSPRSGDLSVYWYQQSLDQGLQFLIQYYNGEERAKGNILERFSAQQFPDLHSELNLSSLELGDSALYFCASSVAYPSSYNEQFFGPGTRLTVL.

The chain combines TRBV18 with TRBJ2-1; 7 bases agree with TRBD1. The length of the CDR3 is 15 residues. CDR1 and CDR2 (germline): KGHSH, LQKENI. With 3 bases clipped from V and 7 bases from J, the junction kept 9 bases outside the gene matches. The CDR3 coding sequence is TGTGCCAGCTCACCCACCAGGACAGGTTTGAATGAGCAGTTCTTC. Protein sequence: CASSPTRTGLNEQFF.